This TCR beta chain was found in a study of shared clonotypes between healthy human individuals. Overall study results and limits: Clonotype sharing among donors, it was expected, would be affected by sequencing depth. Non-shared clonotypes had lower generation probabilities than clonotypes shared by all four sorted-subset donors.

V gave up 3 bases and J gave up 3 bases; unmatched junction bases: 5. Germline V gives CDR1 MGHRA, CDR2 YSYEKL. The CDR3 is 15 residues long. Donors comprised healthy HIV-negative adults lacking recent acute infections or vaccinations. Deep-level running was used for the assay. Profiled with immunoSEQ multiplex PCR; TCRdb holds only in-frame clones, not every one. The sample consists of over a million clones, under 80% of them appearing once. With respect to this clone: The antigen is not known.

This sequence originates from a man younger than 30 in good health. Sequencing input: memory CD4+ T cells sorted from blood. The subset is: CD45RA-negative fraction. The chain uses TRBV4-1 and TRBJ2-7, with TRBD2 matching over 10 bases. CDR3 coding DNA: TGCGCCAGCAGCCAGGGACTAGCGCTCCTCTACGAGCAGTACTTC. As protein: CASSQGLALLYEQYF.